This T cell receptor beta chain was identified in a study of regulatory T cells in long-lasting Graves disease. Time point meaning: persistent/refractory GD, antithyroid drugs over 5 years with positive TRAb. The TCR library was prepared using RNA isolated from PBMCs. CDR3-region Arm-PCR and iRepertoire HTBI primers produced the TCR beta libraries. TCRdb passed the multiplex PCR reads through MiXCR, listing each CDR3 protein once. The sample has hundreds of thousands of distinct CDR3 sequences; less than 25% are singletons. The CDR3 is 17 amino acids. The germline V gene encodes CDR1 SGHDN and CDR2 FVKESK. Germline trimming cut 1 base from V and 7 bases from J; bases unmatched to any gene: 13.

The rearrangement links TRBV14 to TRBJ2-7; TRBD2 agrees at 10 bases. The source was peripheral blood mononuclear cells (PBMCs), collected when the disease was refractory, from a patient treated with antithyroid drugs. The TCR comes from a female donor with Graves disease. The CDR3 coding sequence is TGTGCCAGCAGCCAAGTTAGTCGGCTAGCGGGAGTGCGGGAGCAGTACTTC. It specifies CASSQVSRLAGVREQYF.